This TCR beta chain was recovered during a study of blood T cell repertoires in COVID-19. Background on the study: Samples taken during acute and convalescent COVID-19 were collected in the United States, Italy and Spain. T cells, B-cell-depleted T cells, or PBMCs provided the cDNA or gDNA that served as material.

V shed 6 bases, J shed 2 bases, and the junction held 7 bases outside the gene matches. The CDR3 runs to 14 residues. Germline V lookup: CDR1 WSHSY, CDR2 SAAADI. Authors' methods: Cell counts per sample came from amplifying reference gene primers. Repertoires were generated with immunoSEQ multiplex PCR, while TCRdb's copy carries only in-frame clones and drops some. V, J and clone size are those of that table, while D and trimming were read from the DNA. The sample includes around 140,000 clones, about 91% of them seen just once. Material: peripheral blood. The J gene is TRBJ2-7, the V gene TRBV10-2; 7 nucleotides align to TRBD2. The receptor was isolated from a man aged 45-65 years with acute or convalescent COVID-19. The CDR3 protein is CASRLGTITYEQYF. The CDR3 DNA is TGCGCCAGCAGGTTGGGGACTATAACCTACGAGCAGTACTTC.